The TCR beta chain under discussion was sequenced for a study of beta chain features in type 1 diabetes. Germline V lookup: CDR1 MNHEY, CDR2 SVGAGI. CDR3 length: 13 amino acids. The junction had 4 bases not matched to a gene; V was cut back by 5 bases and J by 9 bases. The study reverse transcribed the entire isolated RNA, so it sequenced expressed TCRB transcripts. Produced via immunoSEQ multiplex PCR; TCRdb's table is partial and in-frame only. The sample includes around 340,000 clones, around 8% of them seen just once. Source material: central memory CD4+ T cells from blood. The V and J genes are TRBV6-5 and TRBJ2-3, with 11 bases identical to TRBD2. The sequence derives from a woman aged 18-30 years in good health. For the CDR3, the DNA is TGTGCCAGCAGTGTTAGCGGGAGGGAGACGCAGTATTTT. The encoded protein is CASSVSGRETQYF.